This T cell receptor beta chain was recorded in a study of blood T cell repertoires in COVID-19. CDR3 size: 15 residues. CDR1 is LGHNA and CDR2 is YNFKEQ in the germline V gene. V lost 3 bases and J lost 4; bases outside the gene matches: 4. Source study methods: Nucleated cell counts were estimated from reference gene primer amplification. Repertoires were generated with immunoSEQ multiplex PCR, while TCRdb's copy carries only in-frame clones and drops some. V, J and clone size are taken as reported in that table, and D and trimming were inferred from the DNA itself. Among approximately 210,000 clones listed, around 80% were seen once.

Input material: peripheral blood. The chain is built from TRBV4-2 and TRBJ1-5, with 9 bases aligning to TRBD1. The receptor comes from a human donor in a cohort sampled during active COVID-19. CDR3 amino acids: CASSHGDRDNQPQHF. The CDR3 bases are TGTGCCAGCAGCCATGGGGACAGGGATAATCAGCCCCAGCATTTT.